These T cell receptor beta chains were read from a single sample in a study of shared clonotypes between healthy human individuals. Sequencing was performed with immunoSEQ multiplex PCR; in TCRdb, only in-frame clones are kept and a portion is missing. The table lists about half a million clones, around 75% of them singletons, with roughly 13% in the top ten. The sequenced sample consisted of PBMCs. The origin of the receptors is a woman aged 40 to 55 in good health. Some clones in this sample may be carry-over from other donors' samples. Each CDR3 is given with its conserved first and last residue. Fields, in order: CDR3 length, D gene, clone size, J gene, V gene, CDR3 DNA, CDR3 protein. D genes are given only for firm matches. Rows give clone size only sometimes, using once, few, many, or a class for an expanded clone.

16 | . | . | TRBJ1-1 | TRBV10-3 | TGTGCCATCAGTGATTGGCCCCGTGGCATGAACACTGAAGCTTTCTTT | CAISDWPRGMNTEAFF
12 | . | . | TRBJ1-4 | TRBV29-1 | TGCAGCGTTGGGTCACCAAATGAAAAACTGTTTTTT | CSVGSPNEKLFF
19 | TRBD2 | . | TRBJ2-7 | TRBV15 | TGTGCCACCAGCAGGACAGGGGCACTAGCGGGGCCAATTACAGGCGAGCAGTACTTC | CATSRTGALAGPITGEQYF
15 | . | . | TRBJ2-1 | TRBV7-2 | TGTGCCAGCAGCTTAGTGGGCGGGCGACACAATGAGCAGTTCTTC | CASSLVGGRHNEQFF
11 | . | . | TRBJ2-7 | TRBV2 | TGTGCCAGCAGATGGACCTACGAGCAGTACTTC | CASRWTYEQYF
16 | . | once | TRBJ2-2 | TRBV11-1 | TGTGCCAGCAGCTTAAGGGGTCCAACCTCAACCGGGGAGCTGTTTTTT | CASSLRGPTSTGELFF
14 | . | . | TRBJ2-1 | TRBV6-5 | TGTGCCAGCAGAGCGACAGGCTCCTACAATGAGCAGTTCTTC | CASRATGSYNEQFF
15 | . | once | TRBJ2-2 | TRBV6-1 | TGTGCCAGCAACTTCGAGGGAGACCACACCGGGGAGCTGTTTTTT | CASNFEGDHTGELFF
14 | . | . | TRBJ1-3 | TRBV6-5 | TGTGCCGCCCAAGGGTCCTCCTCTGGAAACACCATATATTTT | CAAQGSSSGNTIYF
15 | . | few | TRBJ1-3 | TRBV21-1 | TGTGCCAGCAGCAAAGTCCCGGGTCTGCGAAACACCATATATTTT | CASSKVPGLRNTIYF
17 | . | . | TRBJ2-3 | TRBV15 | TGTGCCACCAGCAGAGATCTCCGGGGGTCGGGCACAGATACGCAGTATTTT | CATSRDLRGSGTDTQYF
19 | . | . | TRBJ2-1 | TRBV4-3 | TGCGCCAGCAGCCAAGGAATCTTTGGTCGGGACCCCTCCTACAATGAGCAGTTCTTC | CASSQGIFGRDPSYNEQFF
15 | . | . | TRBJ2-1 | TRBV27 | TGTGCCAGCAGTCTACGTGGTGGGCCGTACAATGAGCAGTTCTTC | CASSLRGGPYNEQFF
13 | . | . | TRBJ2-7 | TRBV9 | TGTGCCAGCAGCCCATCCGGGACCAACGAGCAGTACTTC | CASSPSGTNEQYF
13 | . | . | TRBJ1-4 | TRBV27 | TGTGCCAGCAGTTTACGAGTTAATGAAAAACTGTTTTTT | CASSLRVNEKLFF
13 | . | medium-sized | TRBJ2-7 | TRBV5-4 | TGTGCCAGCAGCCTCTCCTCCATCCACGAGCAGTACTTC | CASSLSSIHEQYF
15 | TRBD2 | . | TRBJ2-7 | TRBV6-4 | TGTGCCAGCAGTCCGGGACTAGCGGCCTTGGGGGAGCAGTACTTC | CASSPGLAALGEQYF
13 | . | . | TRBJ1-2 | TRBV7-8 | TGTGCCAGCAGCATGGACCAGAACTATGGCTACACCTTC | CASSMDQNYGYTF
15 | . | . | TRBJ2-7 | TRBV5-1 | TGCGCCAGCAGCTTGGGTCCGACAGGAACCTACGAGCAGTACTTC | CASSLGPTGTYEQYF
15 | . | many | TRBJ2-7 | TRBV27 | TGTGCCAGCAGTTTCCTCCGCTACTCACCCTACGAGCAGTACTTC | CASSFLRYSPYEQYF
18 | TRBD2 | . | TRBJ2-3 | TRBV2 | TGTGCCAGCAGTGAATGGCTAGCGGGAGCGGAGAGAACAGATACGCAGTATTTT | CASSEWLAGAERTDTQYF
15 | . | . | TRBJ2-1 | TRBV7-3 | TGTGCCAGCAGCCCTCAAGGCTCGAACTACAATGAGCAGTTCTTC | CASSPQGSNYNEQFF
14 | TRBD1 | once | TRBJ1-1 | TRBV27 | TGTGCCAGCAGCCGGACAGGGGTGGGCACTGAAGCTTTCTTT | CASSRTGVGTEAFF
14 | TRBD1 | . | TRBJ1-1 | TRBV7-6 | TGTGCCAGCAGCCCAGGGGGACAGGCTCTTGAAGCTTTCTTT | CASSPGGQALEAFF
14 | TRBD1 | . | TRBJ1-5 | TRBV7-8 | TGTGCCAGCAGCCTAGACAGGGGGTATCAGCCCCAGCATTTT | CASSLDRGYQPQHF
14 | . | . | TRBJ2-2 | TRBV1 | TGCACCAGCAGCCTGTCCTTTGACACCGGGGAGCTGTTTTTT | CTSSLSFDTGELFF
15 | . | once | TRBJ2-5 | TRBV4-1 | TGCGCCAGCAGCCAAGATCGGACCCCGGGAGAGACCCAGTACTTC | CASSQDRTPGETQYF
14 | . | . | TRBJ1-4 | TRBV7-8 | TGTGCCAGCAGCTTGTTGACAGAGTCCGAAAAACTGTTTTTT | CASSLLTESEKLFF
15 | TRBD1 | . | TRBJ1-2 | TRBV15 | TGTGCCACCAGCAGAGACCGGACAGGGGGCATCGGCTACACCTTC | CATSRDRTGGIGYTF
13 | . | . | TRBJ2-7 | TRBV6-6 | TGTGCCAGCAGTTTCGCGGGAACCCACGAGCAGTACTTC | CASSFAGTHEQYF
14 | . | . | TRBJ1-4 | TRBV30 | TGTGCCTGGAGTGTTGGAGAATTAGTTGAAAAACTGTTTTTT | CAWSVGELVEKLFF
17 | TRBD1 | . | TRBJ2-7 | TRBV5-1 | TGCGCCAGCAGCTTGGGTAGCCCCCGGGACAGAACCTACGAGCAGTACTTC | CASSLGSPRDRTYEQYF